The rows below give T cell receptor beta chains drawn from one sample of a study of CD8 T cells in Susac syndrome. TCRdb fed the immunoSEQ multiplex PCR reads into MiXCR, producing one record per CDR3 protein. The sample lists 130,000 to 150,000 distinct CDR3 sequences, 95% occurring once. The sequenced sample was CD4+ T cells from PBMCs. These receptors came from a human donor with Susac syndrome. Both conserved end residues are trimmed from each CDR3.

V gene,J gene,CDR3 protein
TRBV20-1,TRBJ1-2,SANDGGGGGYT
TRBV7-2,TRBJ2-1,ASRYALAGANEQF
TRBV24-1,TRBJ2-1,ATSEPGLINEQF
TRBV20-1,TRBJ1-2,SAKTGGAYGYT
TRBV6-4,TRBJ2-1,AIGGTSGRHEQF
TRBV20-1,TRBJ2-7,SATGQGNPEQY
TRBV15,TRBJ1-2,ATSRDSTVNGYT
TRBV13,TRBJ1-2,ASSTDSYYGYT
TRBV10-3,TRBJ2-7,AINDGSYEQY
TRBV12-3/TRBV12-4,TRBJ2-7,ASTSRGDSFYEQY
TRBV3-1,TRBJ2-7,ASSPGAGAGFYEQY
TRBV24-1,TRBJ2-5,ATSDLETQY
TRBV25-1,TRBJ2-1,ASSPQGGSEQF
TRBV29-1,TRBJ1-6,SVGQGGDSPLH
TRBV12-3/TRBV12-4,TRBJ2-3,DEWLSGKRNNADTQY
TRBV7-9,TRBJ1-1,ASSSRWETEAF
TRBV3-1,TRBJ1-6,ASSLGQGTNSPLH
TRBV7-8,TRBJ2-5,ASSLERSRETQY
TRBV20-1,TRBJ2-5,SAPIRGTGGNRVSQTQY
TRBV12-2,TRBJ2-1,ASRLRDRVPLQF
TRBV5-1,TRBJ1-5,ASSLTGGSNQPQH
TRBV5-6,TRBJ1-4,ASSLTKGEKRKGKLF
TRBV7-9,TRBJ2-3,ASSLTGNPDTQY
TRBV7-3,TRBJ2-3,ASSSQAGAPGGTQY
TRBV3-1,TRBJ1-2,ASSQVSGGGRGGYT
TRBV23-1,TRBJ2-7,ASSPHKREMY
TRBV4-1,TRBJ2-1,ASSQPGQRPYNEQF
TRBV25-1,TRBJ2-2,ASSEFGGVNTGELF
TRBV9,TRBJ2-5,ASSKGLETQY
TRBV12-3/TRBV12-4,TRBJ1-2,ASTEGLRYGYT
TRBV3-1,TRBJ2-3,ASGTDTQY
TRBV14,TRBJ2-1,ASSLLADYNEQF
TRBV19,TRBJ1-2,ASSGQNYGYT
TRBV15,TRBJ2-1,ATSRRSGSEMRQF
TRBV4-2,TRBJ2-1,ASSPTSGGGGNEQF
TRBV20-1,TRBJ2-7,SAGLAGGTYEQY
TRBV3-1,TRBJ2-7,ASSQESYEQY
TRBV5-1,TRBJ1-5,ASSLEPSNQPQH
TRBV30,TRBJ1-2,AWSDELYYGYT
TRBV29-1,TRBJ1-2,SVGFPNYGYT
TRBV18,TRBJ2-7,ASSPPDRILH
TRBV6-6,TRBJ2-7,ASSYTGYEQY
TRBV5-6,TRBJ2-1,ASSYYPGLASNEQF
TRBV29-1,TRBJ1-3,SVENSGNTIY
TRBV20-1,TRBJ2-7,SATGLAGLQY
TRBV7-9,TRBJ1-1,ASTLTGNTEAF
TRBV11-2,TRBJ2-3,ASSLISAGTDTQY
TRBV2,TRBJ2-1,ASTRDRGYNEQF
TRBV2,TRBJ1-5,ASSAVGILQPQH
TRBV12-3/TRBV12-4,TRBJ2-3,ASSLAGGVTQY
TRBV5-1,TRBJ2-6,ASSLGQGNSGANVLT
TRBV12-3/TRBV12-4,TRBJ2-3,ASSPRSSGKDTQY
TRBV3-1,TRBJ1-1,ASSQAGGVRGIF
TRBV10-2,TRBJ2-7,ASRKPNSGRASLLGDEQY